This T cell receptor (beta chain) was sequenced in a study of monozygotic twins with inflammatory bowel disease. Worth noting for this clonotype: Its specificity is not known.

Regarding the study as a whole: IBD patients carried less diverse TCRbeta repertoires (inverse Simpson) than healthy co-twins.

Germline CDR1 and CDR2: SGHRS and YFSETQ. The CDR3 totals 13 residues. Reanalyzing the 5' RACE reads, TCRdb keeps one entry per CDR3 protein, without DNA. Recorded here are 93,000 or so distinct CDR3 sequences; the top ten clones represent less than 2%. The chain employs TRBV5-1 and TRBJ2-7; the D gene TCRdb calls, TRBD1, cannot be checked with no DNA. This sequence originates from a human donor with ulcerative colitis or Crohn's disease, or a healthy co-twin of an affected twin (not recorded which). Sequencing used blood. The CDR3 spells CASSLGSTGVQYF.